This TCR beta chain was identified in a study of blood T cells in healthy people across ages (dated by TCRdb to the mid-2010s). Describing the broader study: In model experiments, template switching captured roughly one uniquely barcoded TCR beta cDNA molecule for every two T cells. To avoid experimental bias, donors of different ages were spread randomly across the sequencing lanes. Age-related changes in TCR beta repertoire diversity were measured in the study by deep sequencing normalized with unique cDNA molecular identifiers. Two additional independent replicas of 1 million unique cDNA reads from the same blood draw were analyzed for two donors (one aged 18 to 30 and one aged 80 or older). Four age groups were formed from the donors: young (average about 16 years), middle-aged (more than 35), aged (62) and long-lived (around 80).

The donors were roughly 38 Caucasian individuals from Russia, aged roughly 6 to 90 years, who were systemically healthy. Ten milliliters of peripheral blood were drawn from each donor into EDTA-treated Vacutainer tubes. Ficoll-Paque density-gradient centrifugation was used to isolate PBMCs, with at least 6.5 million per sample. Trizol reagent was used to extract total RNA from PBMCs, with at least 6 micrograms per sample. For every donor, flow cytometry on a PBMC aliquot measured the percentage of naive CD45RAhigh/CD27high T cells. Summary of the overall study and its limitations: As age increased, observed TCR beta diversity per million T cells dropped in a roughly linear way, and a significant reduction was already evident by age about 40. Donor CMV infection status was unknown, potentially confounding age-related changes in expanded clonotypes. There was a strong correlation between observed TCR beta diversity and the percentage of naive T cells measured by flow cytometry. Bulk unsorted PBMC profiling prevented conclusive comparison of naive and antigen-experienced compartments. Compared with the aged group, the long-lived group had more naive CD4+ T cells, fewer expanded clones and increased TCR diversity, a pattern suggesting age selection. Total diversity estimates from one million sequenced T cells were considered lower bounds and underestimates.

Libraries were built with 5' RACE. The reads were generated on an Illumina HiSeq 2500. A second PCR of about 7 to 12 cycles was run with a J-beta primer mix and a sample-barcoded 5' primer. A template-switch 5' adaptor carrying 12 random nucleotides introduced a unique molecular identifier onto each TCR beta cDNA molecule. Each sample yielded at least 2.5 million CDR3-containing paired-end reads. First-strand cDNA synthesis was performed from all RNA using the Mint cDNA synthesis kit, with priming by a TRBC-specific oligonucleotide. Following uracil-DNA glycosylase treatment, a first 18-cycle PCR with universal primers M1SS and BC2_uni_R was performed on all cDNA. Per the original workflow: For normalization, 1 million high-quality reads, each with a distinct molecular identifier, were randomly selected from each sample. Instead of being binned into consensus sequences, reads with shared molecular identifiers were discarded. MiTCR, with a Q25 quality threshold and the strictest error-elimination algorithm, was used for CDR3 identification, clonotype clustering and error correction. A nonparametric unseen species model with Euler transformation was used to estimate a lower bound on total TCR beta diversity. Using fastp trimming at Q25 and MiXCR clonotype assembly, TCRdb reanalyzed the public sequencing data and kept in-frame beta chains. Identical CDR3 proteins give one entry, which carries the most common genes and DNA. The V and J calls come from TCRdb's annotation, not from the publication. This sample lists about 940,000 distinct CDR3 sequences; about 48% were detected once. Over 10% of the sample rests with the top ten.

The CDR3 has 17 amino acids, counting the end cysteine and phenylalanine. Only the CDR3 portion is preserved as DNA: 51 bases, with reading frame beginning at the first base. Based on the germline V gene, the CDR1 and CDR2 sequences are SGHAT and FQNNGV. Germline trimming: 1 base from V, 7 bases from J; junction bases outside gene matches: 8. As regards this clonotype: Its antigen has not been determined. The input lacks base qualities; no much larger clone sits a single base away.

The TCR comes from a man aged 30 to 45 in good health. Material for sequencing was blood. The rearranged chain carries TRBV11-2 and TRBJ2-1; the junction holds 12 bases that match TRBD2. Read as DNA, the sequence is TGTGCCAGCAGCTTAGTGGGTCTAGCGGGAGGGGGTAATGAGCAGTTCTTC. This translates into CASSLVGLAGGGNEQFF.